The T cell receptor (beta chain) under discussion was sequenced for a study of CD8 T cells in Susac syndrome. The CDR3 runs to 14 residues. Germline lookup yields CDR1 ENHRY and CDR2 SYGVKD. V dropped 3 bases and J dropped 12; count of bases not matched to a gene: 13. RNA amounts of about 0.5 to 1 ug underwent reverse transcription with random hexamers. An immunoSEQ multiplex PCR generated amplified TCR beta CDR3 products spanning 54 Vbeta and 13 Jbeta. TCRdb re-called the immunoSEQ multiplex PCR reads with MiXCR, one entry per CDR3 protein. The sample yields around 71,000 distinct CDR3 sequences, 96% seen once. The multiple sclerosis controls were treatment-naive patients, and their relapsing-remitting disease was stable or active. TEMRA cells were enriched by FACS, and CD4+ and CD8+ T cells were negatively isolated.

Sequencing used CD4+ T cells from PBMCs. The TCR comes from a human donor with multiple sclerosis. J is TRBJ2-7 and V is TRBV10-3, with TRBD2 identical over 8 bases. This CDR3 is CAISDGAGVPSAYF. The CDR3 nucleotides are TGTGCCATCAGTGATGGAGCGGGGGTCCCGTCGGCGTACTTC.